Listed here is a single T cell receptor beta chain. Antigen specificity is unknown. Losses at the gene ends were 5 bases for V and 9 bases for J; bases not matched to a gene: 19. The CDR3 runs to 18 residues. Germline lookup yields CDR1 MNHEY and CDR2 SMNVEV (reference sequence). The data originate from a study of T-cell memory formation after mild COVID-19. Study-level information: TCR clusters mostly belonged to single donors. Whole-study findings and limits: The study found contracting CD4+ clones mainly in CM and EM and contracting CD8+ clones in EMRA. The authors left the SARS-CoV-2 specificity of second-wave clones peaking on day 37 unconfirmed.

Libraries for TCRalpha and TCRbeta carried sample barcodes and unique molecular identifiers via 5'RACE. TCRdb itself ran the 5' RACE reads through MiXCR, one entry per CDR3 protein. Here the sample spans 200,000 or so distinct CDR3 sequences, about a sixth being singletons. This clonotype was sampled from an adult woman who had mild COVID-19 (a few samples of this study predate the infection). Cell type and time point are not known. The source material was PBMCs or a T cell subset sorted from them (not recorded which). The chain joins TRBV27 to TRBJ2-1; 10 nucleotides line up with TRBD2. CDR3 nucleotide sequence: TGTGCCAGCAGTCGCCGGGGTAGCGGGAGGTATATAGAGGGTGAGCAGTTCTTC. Its protein product is CASSRRGSGRYIEGEQFF.